These T cell receptor beta chains were read from a single sample in a study of blood T cell repertoires in COVID-19. Repertoires were generated with immunoSEQ multiplex PCR, while TCRdb's copy carries only in-frame clones and drops some. In the table there are fewer than 350,000 clones, approximately 88% of which are singletons. The sample consisted of PBMCs or T cells enriched from blood (not recorded which). Receptor source: a woman in her thirties or forties who had recovered from COVID-19. Each CDR3 is given without its conserved first and last residue. A row's size may be missing; if present it is once, few, many or a size class.

TRBV11-2	NA	TRBJ2-1	ASSPRDYGEQF
TRBV7-2	NA	TRBJ1-2	ASSLYRGSNYGYT
TRBV7-2	NA	TRBJ2-7	ASSRMGQGLYEQY
TRBV27	once	TRBJ1-1	ASSFRRRADHGAEAF
TRBV5-4	NA	TRBJ2-3	ASSPKREASTDTQY
TRBV7-9	NA	TRBJ2-1	ASSLAGGPINEQF
TRBV5-1	NA	TRBJ1-1	ASRQFTANTEAF
TRBV29-1	NA	TRBJ1-2	SADRAIGYT
TRBV27	NA	TRBJ2-5	ASSPGQGERQETQY
TRBV10-3	NA	TRBJ2-3	AISEGEVDTQY
TRBV13	NA	TRBJ1-2	ASSSQADYGYT
TRBV2	NA	TRBJ2-3	ASSEARLAGASADTQY
TRBV11-2	NA	TRBJ1-1	ASSFGQNTEAF
TRBV7-3	NA	TRBJ1-1	ASRATGTAEAF
TRBV10-2	NA	TRBJ1-1	ASSDVRGTEAF
TRBV6-5	NA	TRBJ1-1	ASRTAMNTEAF
TRBV9	NA	TRBJ1-2	ASSEGGGSGYT
TRBV9	once	TRBJ1-6	ASSEHAEPNSPLH
TRBV12-3/TRBV12-4	NA	TRBJ1-1	ASSPFVTEAF
TRBV11-2	NA	TRBJ2-7	ASSTGLAGVEQY
TRBV7-2	once	TRBJ1-2	ASSPTTGNYGYT
TRBV5-1	NA	TRBJ2-3	ASSLALFAGEADTQY
TRBV7-8	NA	TRBJ1-1	ASSSMRRNTEAF
TRBV20-1	NA	TRBJ2-2	SASTSGRRTGELF
TRBV6-5	NA	TRBJ1-2	ASNQGPGGGYGYT
TRBV7-3	NA	TRBJ2-1	ASSLRETSGNSYNEQF
TRBV27	once	TRBJ1-1	ASSLRRTGTTEAF
TRBV18	NA	TRBJ1-5	ASSPGQGAYSNQPQH
TRBV5-4	NA	TRBJ2-7	ASSLGGLAGVNEQY
TRBV27	NA	TRBJ1-2	ASSSLKDRGNGYT
TRBV19	once	TRBJ2-7	ASSLWGPSYEQY
TRBV6-1	once	TRBJ2-1	ASSDHSGGNEQF
TRBV5-1	once	TRBJ2-7	ASKITGGGDEQY
TRBV15	NA	TRBJ1-5	ATRNRDQPQH
TRBV6-5	NA	TRBJ1-5	ASTPMTGGDQPQH
TRBV9	NA	TRBJ2-7	ASSVGGYEGYEQY
TRBV7-3	NA	TRBJ2-2	ASRKRAGGTGELF
TRBV5-1	NA	TRBJ2-1	ASSSFSGGGYNEQF
TRBV7-3	NA	TRBJ2-3	ASSSVASRSTDTQY
TRBV5-4	NA	TRBJ2-3	ASNGQGTDTQY
TRBV7-9	few	TRBJ2-5	ASSKEGGPWQETQY
TRBV10-3	NA	TRBJ2-2	AISDLAGGSGELF
TRBV13	NA	TRBJ2-3	ASSFVGAPDTQY
TRBV7-9	NA	TRBJ1-1	ASSLIQGARDTEAF
TRBV2	NA	TRBJ2-5	ASNGQGRETQY
TRBV2	NA	TRBJ2-5	AGGGRAETQY
TRBV28	NA	TRBJ2-7	ASKAPAGNSYEQY
TRBV29-1	NA	TRBJ1-1	SVGRGSDTEAF
TRBV10-3	NA	TRBJ2-7	AISDLAGGGYEQY
TRBV3-1/TRBV3-2	NA	TRBJ2-1	ASSPPPSRNNEQF
TRBV10-1	NA	TRBJ2-1	ASSAGTGTGQHEQF
TRBV19	NA	TRBJ1-5	ASSPNLDRARGKQPQH
TRBV18	NA	TRBJ2-1	ASSPPRTGSINEQF
TRBV29-1	NA	TRBJ2-3	SVRTSGRKDTQY
TRBV11-1	NA	TRBJ2-1	ASSTRTSGRALEQF